The subject of this entry is one TCR beta chain. Its antigen is unknown. Every donor provided roughly 10 milliliters of peripheral blood. This CDR3 is 17 amino acids long. In germline, CDR1 is SGDLS, CDR2 YYNGEE. V trimming: 0 bases; J trimming: 7 bases; junction bases outside the gene matches: 9. This sample was included in a study of blood T cells in healthy people across ages. Study-wide results and caveats: Naive T cell percentage showed a strong correlation with TCR beta diversity.

Together with a sample-barcoded 5' primer, a J-beta primer mix was included in a second PCR lasting about 7 to 11 cycles. A template-switch adaptor with 12 random nucleotides tagged each cDNA molecule. From the 5' RACE reads, TCRdb called clonotypes with MiXCR, one entry per CDR3 protein. The table lists 600,000 to 1,000,000 distinct CDR3 sequences, roughly 60% of them singletons, with approximately 21% in the top ten. This rearrangement joins TRBV9 to TRBJ1-6; 8 bases map to TRBD1. This TCR was recovered from a young man in good health. The sample was blood. The CDR3 DNA reads TGTGCCAGCAGCGTAGCGGACAGGGCTCGGGAAAATTCACCCCTCCACTTT. Translating it yields CASSVADRARENSPLHF.